What follows are 15 T cell receptor beta chains derived from one specimen sequenced in a study of CD8+ T cells in alopecia areata. Extracted from the samples, RNA was reverse transcribed into cDNA to serve as the sequencing template. Clones were read by immunoSEQ multiplex PCR, and TCRdb kept only the in-frame ones, dropping some. Among 150,000 to 200,000 clones, around three fifths were seen once, and the ten largest hold 14% to 15%. The material sequenced was CD4+ T cells sorted from blood, taken at week 0. Receptors originate from a human donor with alopecia areata.

This clone appeared once. CDR3 coding DNA: TGCGCCAGCAGCTTGGGATTCGGGGGCGGGAGCACAGATACGCAGTATTTT. Its protein product is CASSLGFGGGSTDTQYF. The genes are TRBV5-1 and TRBJ2-3; D may correspond to TRBD1 or TRBD2 (6 bases each). V was shortened by 0 bases and J by 0 bases, with 14 bases between the two germline ends. The CDR3 sequence is 17 residues long. CDR1 is SGHRS, CDR2 YFSETQ, per germline.

This clone was detected a few times. This chain joins TRBV5-1 and TRBJ2-3; possibly TRBD1 for D (6 bases). Deletions cut 7 bases from V and 6 bases from J, with 24 bases between. From germline, CDR1 is SGHRS and CDR2 YFSETQ. The CDR3 contains 16 residues. The CDR3 nucleotides are TGCGCCAGCGTGATGGGGGCTTTCGGTTTGGCGGATACGCAGTATTTT. Translating gives CASVMGAFGLADTQYF.

The V gene is TRBV5-1, the J gene TRBJ2-3; D remains ambiguous. The CDR3 spans 15 residues. V was pared by 7 bases and J by 2 bases, with 17 bases between. From germline, CDR1 is SGHRS and CDR2 YFSETQ. The CDR3 sequence: CASQSTHADTDTQYF. The CDR3 DNA follows: TGCGCCAGCCAGTCGACACACGCGGACACAGATACGCAGTATTTT.

As concerns this clone: This same CDR3 is encoded by further DNA sequences in the sample. The chain combines TRBV7-2 with TRBJ1-5, with D possibly being TRBD1 (5 bases). Deletions cut 1 base from V and 4 bases from J, with 5 bases between. The CDR3 contains 13 residues. The V gene's germline CDR1 is SGHTA and CDR2 FQGNSA. This chain's CDR3 is CASSLGQNQPQHF. The CDR3 nucleotides read TGTGCCAGCAGCTTAGGACAGAATCAGCCCCAGCATTTT.

The chain links TRBV2 to TRBJ1-2, with D possibly TRBD1 on 5 matching bases. Trimming shortened V by 8 bases and J by 12 bases, and 28 bases separated the two germline ends. CDR3 length equals 15 residues. Germline CDR1 and CDR2: SNHLY and FYNNEI. The CDR3 DNA sequence: TGTGCCAGCCGACGGGAAAAGGGCGCTACGTGGGGGAACACCTTC. Translating it yields CASRREKGATWGNTF.

This chain connects TRBV29-1 to TRBJ2-5, with a weak D call TRBD1 (6 bases). The end of the DNA aligns better with TRBJ2-7, so the J call may be wrong. This CDR3 is built from 11 residues. The germline gives CDR1 SQVTM, CDR2 ANQGSEA. The CDR3 DNA reads TGCAGCGTAGGACAGCTTCACGAGCAGTACTTC. It yields the protein CSVGQLHEQYF.

The chain links TRBV9 to TRBJ2-3; 7 nucleotides match TRBD2. The CDR3 has 16 residues. V lost 0 bases and J lost 1; bases outside the gene matches: 5. In germline, CDR1 is SGDLS, CDR2 YYNGEE. The DNA for the CDR3 is TGTGCCAGCAGCGTAGTTGTGGGGGGGGGCACAGATACGCAGTATTTT. Translating it yields CASSVVVGGGTDTQYF.

This clone was seen a handful of times. The chain links TRBV29-1 to TRBJ2-3, with 13 bases aligning to TRBD2. V was clipped by 5 bases and J by 5 bases; unmatched bases: 4. The CDR3 totals 14 residues. Germline CDR1 SQVTM, CDR2 ANQGSEA. CDR3 region: CSVLRLAGGDTQYF. As DNA, the CDR3 is TGCAGCGTTTTAAGACTAGCGGGGGGAGATACGCAGTATTTT.

This clone has a handful of counts. The V gene is TRBV2, the J gene TRBJ2-3; D may be TRBD2 (5 bases). Trimming removed 2 bases from V and 2 bases from J, with 11 bases in between. Germline CDR1 SNHLY, CDR2 FYNNEI. The CDR3 runs to 15 residues. In DNA, the CDR3 is TGTGCCAGCAGTGAAATACGGGGATTCACAGATACGCAGTATTTT. Translation gives CASSEIRGFTDTQYF. The full variable domain, in which reference TRBV2 and TRBJ2-3 provide the parts outside the CDR3, is EPEVTQTPSHQVTQMGQEVILRCVPISNHLYFYWYRQILGQKVEFLVSFYNNEISEKSEIFDDQFSVERPDGSNFTLKIRSTKLEDSAMYFCASSEIRGFTDTQYFGPGTRLTVL.

V gene TRBV30 combines with J gene TRBJ1-2; D unclear. The CDR3 covers 11 residues. V lost 3 bases to trimming and J lost 8 bases, with 10 bases between them. Germline assignment: CDR1 GTSNPN and CDR2 SVGIG (reference sequence). CDR3 in amino acids: CAWRGTWGYTF. CDR3 in DNA: TGTGCCTGGAGGGGCACCTGGGGCTACACCTTC.

This clone was detected only a few times. CDR3 amino acids: CASSFWTGRDTDTQYF. The CDR3, as DNA: TGCGCCAGCAGCTTCTGGACAGGGAGGGACACAGATACGCAGTATTTT. The chain links TRBV5-1 to TRBJ2-3, with D possibly matching TRBD1 (8 bases). CDR3 size: 16 residues. Germline CDR1 is SGHRS and CDR2 is YFSETQ. Trimming left V 2 bases short and J 2 bases short, with 15 bases between.

This clone was observed a few times. The rearrangement links TRBV4-2 to TRBJ1-1, with TRBD1 identical over 8 bases. The CDR3 is 14 residues long. The J segment lost 4 bases and the V segment lost 2 bases, leaving 3 bases of the junction unmatched. Germline assignment: CDR1 LGHNA and CDR2 YNFKEQ. CDR3 bases: TGTGCCAGCAGCCAACTAACAGGGGGCACTGAAGCTTTCTTT. Its protein is CASSQLTGGTEAFF.

The V and J genes are TRBV4-2 and TRBJ2-7; 8 bases are a match to TRBD2. CDR3 length: 15 amino acids. Germline CDR1 is LGHNA and CDR2 is YNFKEQ. V dropped 0 bases and J dropped 6; count of bases not matched to a gene: 7. CDR3 nucleotides: TGTGCCAGCAGCCAAGATCCGGGGGGGCCAAGCGAGCAGTACTTC. Translated: CASSQDPGGPSEQYF.

This clone was seen a few times. The chain combines TRBV29-1 with TRBJ2-7; D is perhaps TRBD1 (6 bases). CDR1 and CDR2 from the germline V gene are SQVTM and ANQGSEA. V dropped 0 bases and J dropped 4 bases, with 10 bases sitting between them. CDR3 size: 13 residues. In DNA, the CDR3 is TGCAGCGTTGAAGACAGGGGTGGGTACGAGCAGTACTTC. It specifies CSVEDRGGYEQYF.

The chain combines TRBV29-1 with TRBJ2-5; 7 bases fit TRBD1. Germline CDR1 and CDR2: SQVTM and ANQGSEA. The CDR3 is made up of 10 amino acids. The CDR3 DNA sequence: TGCGCAGGGGGAGAGGAGACCCAGTACTTC. It specifies CAGGEETQYF.